This T cell receptor (beta chain) was sequenced during a study of Ad26.COV2.S vaccination and SARS-CoV-2 variants. Turning to the study itself: Enrolled in COV1001, the donor was in the Ad26.COV2.S trial arm, which received the vaccine. Ad26.COV2.S, an intramuscular injection, was given once or twice 56 days apart.

Per germline, CDR1 LNHDA and CDR2 SQIVND (reference sequence). This CDR3 is 17 amino acids long. Trimming took 0 bases from V and 2 from J, leaving 16 bases between them. Broader study findings: Reportedly, spike-specific CD8+ and CD4+ T cell responses achieved substantial breadth once vaccination had taken place.

Remarks on this clone: Its target is not known.

TCRdb's copy holds only in-frame clones and misses some; the assay was immunoSEQ multiplex PCR. The sample lists some 390,000 clones; 75% to 90% were seen once. As for treatment: roughly 20 received Ad26.COV2.S at low or high dose, single or two shots; roughly 5 received placebo; per-sample allocation not given. The samples date from day 63 after the first vaccine or placebo injection. This clonotype was sampled from a person aged 18-65 years who received the Ad26.COV2.S COVID-19 vaccine or a placebo. The material sequenced was peripheral blood, taken in a trial of Ad26.COV2.S vaccine versus placebo. This chain uses TRBV19 with TRBJ1-1; tentatively, D is TRBD1 (6 bases). CDR3 bases: TGTGCCAGTAGTATAGACCACAGGGAGGGGGGAAACACTGAAGCTTTCTTT. It encodes CASSIDHREGGNTEAFF.